Listed here are 28 T cell receptor beta chains from one sample, sequenced in a study of T cell changes during pregnancy in multiple sclerosis (dated by TCRdb to the late 2010s). Library generation was performed with the immunoSEQ multiplex PCR assay. The clones in this table, taken by TCRdb from immuneACCESS, are in-frame only. Not every clone is retained; where verified, under half of the shortfall comes from an unresolved V gene, and the cause of the rest is unknown. The sample table contains 45,000 to 60,000 clones; only one count was recorded for about 90% of them. The top ten clonotypes cover over 1% of the sample. The sample was peripheral blood, taken after pregnancy. The origin of the receptors is a female donor in good health, enrolled as a control in a pregnancy study.

The chain joins TRBV7-2 to TRBJ2-1; 15 nucleotides agree with TRBD2. Germline V gene data show CDR1 as SGHTA and CDR2 as FQGNSA. CDR3 length equals 17 residues. Trimming took 6 bases from V and 6 from J; bases not matched to a gene: 9. DNA of the CDR3: TGTGCCAGCAGTTGGACTAGCGGGAGGGCCGGGGTCAATGAGCAGTTCTTC. This sequence encodes CASSWTSGRAGVNEQFF.

This sequence joins TRBV5-1 and TRBJ2-2; D possibly corresponds to TRBD2 (6 bases). Germline CDR1 SGHRS, CDR2 YFSETQ. Deletions cut 4 bases from V and 7 bases from J, with 14 bases between. The CDR3 runs 14 residues. The CDR3 protein is CASSRPEGIGELFF. DNA for the CDR3: TGCGCCAGCAGCCGCCCGGAGGGGATCGGGGAGCTGTTTTTT.

V usage is TRBV2 and J usage is TRBJ1-3; D is uncertain. CDR3 length equals 13 residues. With 9 bases removed from V and 0 bases from J, the gap between germline ends came to 9 bases. CDR1 is SNHLY and CDR2 is FYNNEI in the germline V gene. CDR3 DNA: TGTGCCAGTTCCCCTATCTCTGGAAACACCATATATTTT. It is translated as CASSPISGNTIYF.

The genes are TRBV29-1 and TRBJ2-2, with D possibly being TRBD2 (7 bases). V was cut by 2 bases and J by 1 base, with 11 bases left in between. The CDR3 is 15 amino acids. Germline V gives CDR1 SQVTM, CDR2 ANQGSEA. CDR3 DNA: TGCAGCGTTGAAAGGGGGGGGCTGAACACCGGGGAGCTGTTTTTT. This translates into CSVERGGLNTGELFF.

This sequence joins TRBV27 and TRBJ2-7, with 8 positions matching TRBD2. With V trimmed by 2 bases and J by 2 bases, 8 bases remained unmatched. This CDR3 contains 16 residues. Germline assignment: CDR1 MNHEY and CDR2 SMNVEV (reference sequence). This CDR3 is CASSLLGGGGTYEQYF. The CDR3 DNA reads as TGTGCCAGCAGTTTACTCGGGGGCGGGGGGACCTACGAGCAGTACTTC.

J is TRBJ2-7 and V is TRBV5-1; D not certain. Trimming took 2 bases from V and 4 from J, leaving 13 bases between them. The length of the CDR3 is 14 residues. Per germline, CDR1 SGHRS and CDR2 YFSETQ. CDR3 DNA sequence: TGCGCCAGCAGCTTAGGTGAGGTTCATTACGAGCAGTACTTC. This codes for CASSLGEVHYEQYF.

The rearrangement joins TRBV28 to TRBJ2-1; 8 nucleotides line up with TRBD1. V gave up 3 bases and J gave up 1 base; unmatched junction bases: 2. The length of the CDR3 is 15 residues. Germline loops: CDR1 MDHEN, CDR2 SYDVKM. Here the CDR3 reads CASSFDRGSYNEQFF. CDR3 in DNA: TGTGCCAGCAGTTTCGACAGGGGTTCCTACAATGAGCAGTTCTTC. Filled out from reference TRBV28 and TRBJ2-1, the complete variable domain reads DVKVTQSSRYLVKRTGEKVFLECVQDMDHENMFWYRQDPGLGLRLIYFSYDVKMKEKGDIPEGYSVSREKKERFSLILESASTNQTSMYLCASSFDRGSYNEQFFGPGTRLTVL.

The chain links TRBV6-4 to TRBJ2-6; no clear D. The CDR3 covers 15 residues. Trimming stripped 0 bases from V and 0 bases from J, with 3 bases between. Germline CDR1 MRHNA, CDR2 SNTAGT. This CDR3 reads CASSDSASGANVLTF. DNA for the CDR3: TGTGCCAGCAGTGACTCGGCCTCTGGGGCCAACGTCCTGACTTTC.

The rearrangement links TRBV27 to TRBJ2-3; TRBD1 matches at 9 bases. From germline, CDR1 is MNHEY and CDR2 SMNVEV (reference sequence). This CDR3 region has 18 residues. The ends lost 3 bases at V and 7 bases at J; junction bases unmatched: 17. The CDR3 loop is CASSFGTRGTGLTNTQYF. DNA of the CDR3: TGTGCCAGCAGTTTCGGTACCAGAGGGACAGGGCTCACGAATACGCAGTATTTT.

V gene TRBV19 combines with J gene TRBJ2-7; TRBD2 matches 9 bases. The junction had 2 bases not matched to a gene; V was cut back by 4 bases and J by 4 bases. CDR3 length: 13 amino acids. Germline assignment: CDR1 LNHDA and CDR2 SQIVND (reference sequence). This CDR3 reads CASSTSGKYEQYF. As DNA, the CDR3 is TGTGCCAGTAGTACTAGCGGGAAATACGAGCAGTACTTC.

This sequence joins TRBV27 and TRBJ2-1; 8 bases agree with TRBD2. The CDR3 is 16 residues long. V shed 5 bases and J 2 bases; nucleotides not matched to a gene: 8. The germline V gene encodes CDR1 MNHEY and CDR2 SMNVEV (reference sequence). CDR3 amino acids: CASSRWSSGAYNEQFF. CDR3 DNA sequence: TGTGCCAGCAGTCGATGGAGTAGCGGGGCCTACAATGAGCAGTTCTTC.

V usage is TRBV29-1 and J usage is TRBJ1-1; tentatively, D is TRBD1 (6 bases). The CDR3 runs to 14 residues. V was pared by 5 bases and J by 4 bases, with 17 bases between. CDR1 and CDR2 (germline): SQVTM, ANQGSEA. The CDR3: CSVLVGAAGTEAFF. For the CDR3, the DNA is TGCAGCGTTCTGGTGGGGGCGGCCGGCACTGAAGCTTTCTTT.

The chain joins TRBV27 to TRBJ2-1; D unclear. From germline, CDR1 is MNHEY and CDR2 SMNVEV (reference sequence). The CDR3 extends over 11 amino acids. Deletions cut 5 bases from V and 4 bases from J, with 3 bases between. The CDR3 DNA is TGTGCCAGCAGTACATACAATGAGCAGTTCTTC. Protein product: CASSTYNEQFF.

This clone was recorded once. The rearrangement joins TRBV2 to TRBJ2-1, with a possible D match to TRBD2 (6 bases). Germline V lookup: CDR1 SNHLY, CDR2 FYNNEI. The germline V and J ends were trimmed by 3 bases and 2 bases, with 11 bases remaining between them. The CDR3 covers 15 residues. CDR3 protein: CASSDGGTPYNEQFF. CDR3 bases: TGTGCCAGCAGTGATGGGGGGACTCCCTACAATGAGCAGTTCTTC.

This chain joins TRBV5-4 and TRBJ1-2; D gene ambiguous. There are 13 residues in the CDR3. V shed 2 bases and J shed 4 bases, with 9 bases lying between them. From germline, CDR1 is SGHNT and CDR2 YYREEE (reference sequence). The DNA of the CDR3 is TGTGCCAGCAGCTTTTCCGTTCCCTATGGCTACACCTTC. As protein: CASSFSVPYGYTF. Full variable domain (outside the CDR3, taken from reference TRBV5-4 and TRBJ1-2): ETGVTQSPTHLIKTRGQQVTLRCSSQSGHNTVSWYQQALGQGPQFIFQYYREEENGRGNFPPRFSGLQFPNYSSELNVNALELDDSALYLCASSFSVPYGYTFGSGTRLTVV.

This chain joins TRBV7-6 and TRBJ1-1; possibly TRBD1 for D (5 bases). CDR1 and CDR2 from the germline V gene are SGHVS and FNYEAQ. There are 13 residues in the CDR3. Deletions cut 3 bases from V and 3 bases from J, with 8 bases between. The CDR3 sequence: CASSLGGDTEAFF. CDR3 nucleotides: TGTGCCAGCAGCTTGGGGGGGGACACTGAAGCTTTCTTT. The entire variable domain, with the rest obtained from reference TRBV7-6 and TRBJ1-1, is as follows: GAGVSQSPRYKVTKRGQDVALRCDPISGHVSLYWYRQALGQGPEFLTYFNYEAQQDKSGLPNDRFSAERPEGSISTLTIQRTEQRDSAMYRCASSLGGDTEAFFGQGTRLTVV.

This clone was seen only once. The gene calls are TRBV27 and TRBJ2-1; D unresolved. Germline CDR1 and CDR2: MNHEY and SMNVEV (reference sequence). The CDR3 sequence is 16 residues long. Trimming stripped 5 bases from V and 0 bases from J, with 14 bases between. CDR3 loop: CASSPSGTRSYNEQFF. CDR3 bases: TGTGCCAGCAGTCCCTCGGGTACTCGCTCCTACAATGAGCAGTTCTTC.

J is TRBJ2-5 and V is TRBV27; D is ambiguous. The assigned J gene may be wrong: the sequence end matches TRBJ2-7 better. There are 11 residues in the CDR3. CDR1 and CDR2 from the germline V gene are MNHEY and SMNVEV (reference sequence). CDR3 bases: TGTGCCAGCAGTTCCCGCTACGAGCAGTACTTC. This codes for CASSSRYEQYF.

The chain joins TRBV5-1 to TRBJ1-4; D gene ambiguous. Trimming shortened V by 1 base and J by 0 bases, and 7 bases separated the two germline ends. There are 15 residues in the CDR3. Germline V gene sequence: CDR1 SGHRS, CDR2 YFSETQ. The CDR3 is CASSLRTATNEKLFF. The DNA of the CDR3 is TGCGCCAGCAGCTTGAGAACAGCAACTAATGAAAAACTGTTTTTT.

The chain uses TRBV27 and TRBJ1-2, with 10 bases identical to TRBD1. V shed 5 bases, J shed 8 bases, and the junction held 11 bases outside the gene matches. CDR1 is MNHEY, CDR2 SMNVEV, per germline (reference sequence). CDR3 length: 15 residues. CDR3 sequence: CASSLRGQGIWGYTF. CDR3 bases: TGTGCCAGCAGTCTTCGGGGACAGGGGATTTGGGGCTACACCTTC.

This clone appeared once. The chain is built from TRBV6-6 and TRBJ2-7; D gene ambiguous. The CDR3 runs 13 residues. The germline V gene has CDR1 MNHNY and CDR2 SVGAGI (reference sequence). Trimming removed 7 bases at V and 4 bases at J, with 14 bases between. Here the CDR3 DNA reads TGTGCCAGCACCTTTCCTGGAGAGTACGAGCAGTACTTC. Amino acids: CASTFPGEYEQYF.

Here the CDR3 reads CASSTETYEQYF. CDR3 bases: TGTGCCAGTAGTACCGAAACCTACGAGCAGTACTTC. The chain links TRBV19 to TRBJ2-5; no firm D call. The closer fit of TRBJ2-7 to the DNA end suggests the J call may be wrong. The germline CDR1 and CDR2 sequences are LNHDA and SQIVND (reference sequence). The CDR3 has 12 amino acids.

This clone is a singleton in its sample. The chain recombines TRBV7-8 with TRBJ1-1, with TRBD1 matching over 11 bases. The CDR3 is 17 amino acids. Losses at the gene ends were 1 base for V and 1 base for J; bases not matched to a gene: 5. Germline V CDR1 and CDR2: SGHVS, FQNEAQ. CDR3 sequence (DNA): TGTGCCAGCAGCTTAGGGACAGGGGGCCCCACGAACACTGAAGCTTTCTTT. Protein sequence: CASSLGTGGPTNTEAFF.

Here the CDR3 reads CASSWDSNYGYTF. The CDR3 nucleotides read TGTGCCAGCAGTTGGGACAGTAACTATGGCTACACCTTC. This chain joins TRBV6-5 and TRBJ1-2, with 7 nucleotides matching TRBD1. Germline CDR1 reads MNHEY; CDR2 reads SVGAGI. With V trimmed by 4 bases and J by 1 base, 0 bases remained unmatched. The CDR3 runs 13 residues.

This chain links TRBV5-4 with TRBJ2-2, with D possibly being TRBD1 (5 bases). V was cut by 3 bases and J by 0 bases, with 6 bases left in between. The CDR3 runs 14 residues. Germline-derived CDR1 and CDR2 are SGHNT and YYREEE (reference sequence). The CDR3 DNA is TGTGCCAGCAGCTGGGGCACGAACACCGGGGAGCTGTTTTTT. It is translated as CASSWGTNTGELFF. Using reference TRBV5-4 and TRBJ2-2 for the parts outside the CDR3, the full variable domain is ETGVTQSPTHLIKTRGQQVTLRCSSQSGHNTVSWYQQALGQGPQFIFQYYREEENGRGNFPPRFSGLQFPNYSSELNVNALELDDSALYLCASSWGTNTGELFFGEGSRLTVL.

The genes are TRBV6-1 and TRBJ1-4, with TRBD1 matching 9 bases. The V segment lost 4 bases and the J segment 7 bases; nucleotides outside the gene matches: 16. The CDR3 totals 18 residues. Per germline, CDR1 MNHNS and CDR2 SASEGT. The CDR3 coding sequence is TGTGCCAGCAGTGGGCCGGGACAGGGTAGCATGTCGGGTGAAAAACTGTTTTTT. Translated, it gives CASSGPGQGSMSGEKLFF.

The chain employs TRBV5-6 and TRBJ2-3; TRBD2 matches at 7 bases. The CDR3 has 11 amino acids. Germline V gene sequence: CDR1 SGHDT, CDR2 YYEEEE. V lost 3 bases to trimming and J lost 11 bases; unmatched junction nucleotides: 3. In nucleotides, the CDR3 is TGTGCCAGCAGCTCCGGGACTAAGCAGTATTTT. This gives the protein CASSSGTKQYF. Based on the CDR3 plus reference TRBV5-6 and TRBJ2-3, the full variable domain is DAGVTQSPTHLIKTRGQQVTLRCSPKSGHDTVSWYQQALGQGPQFIFQYYEEEERQRGNFPDRFSGHQFPNYSSELNVNALLLGDSALYLCASSSGTKQYFGPGTRLTVL.

CDR3 coding DNA: TGTGCCAGCAGTTATGACAGGGGGCTGGTCGGGGAGCTGTTTTTT. It codes for CASSYDRGLVGELFF. The chain carries TRBV6-5 and TRBJ2-2; 10 bases match TRBD1. Trimming took 3 bases from V and 7 from J; bases not matched to a gene: 5. Germline CDR1 reads MNHEY; CDR2 reads SVGAGI. This CDR3 contains 15 residues.